A selection of T cell receptor beta chains follows, all from one sample in a study of blood T cell repertoires in COVID-19. Repertoires were generated with immunoSEQ multiplex PCR, while TCRdb's copy carries only in-frame clones and drops some. The data contain just under 65,000 clones, 78% of them singletons. The sample taken for sequencing was peripheral blood. The origin of the receptors is a man aged 55 to 70 with COVID-19, enrolled during active disease. CDR3s include the opening cysteine and the closing phenylalanine or tryptophan. The D gene is left open where the match is weak.

J gene | D gene | V gene | CDR3 protein
TRBJ2-5 | - | TRBV5-1 | CASSPSRETQYF
TRBJ1-2 | - | TRBV6-1 | CASSESLGYTF
TRBJ2-1 | - | TRBV9 | CASSVVAVSSYNEQFF
TRBJ2-7 | TRBD1 | TRBV11-2 | CASSLDQGAYEQYF
TRBJ2-4 | TRBD1 | TRBV6-5 | CASRRGTVSNIQYF
TRBJ2-5 | TRBD1 | TRBV5-1 | CASSLQGAGETQYF
TRBJ2-2 | - | TRBV2 | CASSATTLNTGELFF
TRBJ2-7 | - | TRBV6-5 | CASGLPGSYEQYF
TRBJ2-2 | TRBD1 | TRBV29-1 | CSVARQGETGELFF
TRBJ2-1 | TRBD2 | TRBV9 | CATSPGGDSWNEQFF
TRBJ1-2 | TRBD1 | TRBV27 | CASSYGTGAYGYTF
TRBJ1-3 | TRBD1 | TRBV5-1 | CASTTTGNAGNTIYF
TRBJ1-2 | - | TRBV2 | CASSGREGEGYTF
TRBJ2-7 | TRBD1 | TRBV11-2 | CASSFTGQASYEQYF
TRBJ2-5 | - | TRBV5-1 | CASSGPETGGTQYF